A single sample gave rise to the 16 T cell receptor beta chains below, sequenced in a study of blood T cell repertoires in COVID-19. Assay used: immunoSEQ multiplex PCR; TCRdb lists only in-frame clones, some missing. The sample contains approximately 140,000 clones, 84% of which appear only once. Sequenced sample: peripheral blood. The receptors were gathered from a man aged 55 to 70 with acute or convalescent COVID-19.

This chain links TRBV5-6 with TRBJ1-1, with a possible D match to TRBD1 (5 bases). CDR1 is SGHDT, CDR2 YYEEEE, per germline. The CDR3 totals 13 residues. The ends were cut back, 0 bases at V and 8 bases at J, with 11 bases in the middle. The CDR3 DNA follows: TGTGCCAGCAGCTTGGCCTCCGGGGGGGAAGCTTTCTTT. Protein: CASSLASGGEAFF.

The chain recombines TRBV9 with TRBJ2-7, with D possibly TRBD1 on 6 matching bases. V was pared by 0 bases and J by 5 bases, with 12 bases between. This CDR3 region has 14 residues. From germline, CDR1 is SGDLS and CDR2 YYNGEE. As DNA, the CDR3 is TGTGCCAGCAGCGTAGGGGCAGGGACACACGAGCAGTACTTC. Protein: CASSVGAGTHEQYF.

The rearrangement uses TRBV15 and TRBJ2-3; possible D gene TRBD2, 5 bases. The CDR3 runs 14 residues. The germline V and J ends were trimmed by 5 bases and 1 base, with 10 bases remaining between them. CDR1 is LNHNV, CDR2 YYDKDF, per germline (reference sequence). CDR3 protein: CATSWRRGTDTQYF. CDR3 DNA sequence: TGTGCCACCAGCTGGAGGCGAGGCACAGATACGCAGTATTTT.

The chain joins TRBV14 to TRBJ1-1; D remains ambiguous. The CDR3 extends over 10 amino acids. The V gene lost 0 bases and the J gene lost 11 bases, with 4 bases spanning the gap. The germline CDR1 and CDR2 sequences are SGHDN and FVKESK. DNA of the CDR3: TGTGCCAGCAGCCAAGATCAGGCTTTCTTT. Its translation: CASSQDQAFF.

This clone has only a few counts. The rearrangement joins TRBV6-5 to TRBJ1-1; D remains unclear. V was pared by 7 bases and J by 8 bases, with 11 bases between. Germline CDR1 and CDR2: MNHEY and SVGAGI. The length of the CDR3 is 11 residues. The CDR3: CASTRTGEAFF. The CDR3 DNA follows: TGTGCCAGCACCAGGACGGGGGAAGCTTTCTTT.

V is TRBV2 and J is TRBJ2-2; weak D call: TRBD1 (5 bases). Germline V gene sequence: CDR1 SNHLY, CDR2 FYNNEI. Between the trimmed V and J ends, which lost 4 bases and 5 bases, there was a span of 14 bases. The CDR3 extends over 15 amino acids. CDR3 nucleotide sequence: TGTGCCAGCAGTGGAGTTCAGGGTGTTACCGGGGAGCTGTTTTTT. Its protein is CASSGVQGVTGELFF. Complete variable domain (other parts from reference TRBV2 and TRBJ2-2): EPEVTQTPSHQVTQMGQEVILRCVPISNHLYFYWYRQILGQKVEFLVSFYNNEISEKSEIFDDQFSVERPDGSNFTLKIRSTKLEDSAMYFCASSGVQGVTGELFFGEGSRLTVL.

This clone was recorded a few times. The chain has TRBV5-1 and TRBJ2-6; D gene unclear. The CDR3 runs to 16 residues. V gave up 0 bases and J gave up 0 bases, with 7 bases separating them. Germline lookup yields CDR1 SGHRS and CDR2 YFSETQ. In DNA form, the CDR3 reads TGCGCCAGCAGCTTGGGGCGGAGCTCTGGGGCCAACGTCCTGACTTTC. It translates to CASSLGRSSGANVLTF. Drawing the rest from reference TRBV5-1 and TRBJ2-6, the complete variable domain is KAGVTQTPRYLIKTRGQQVTLSCSPISGHRSVSWYQQTPGQGLQFLFEYFSETQRNKGNFPGRFSGRQFSNSRSEMNVSTLELGDSALYLCASSLGRSSGANVLTFGAGSRLTVL.

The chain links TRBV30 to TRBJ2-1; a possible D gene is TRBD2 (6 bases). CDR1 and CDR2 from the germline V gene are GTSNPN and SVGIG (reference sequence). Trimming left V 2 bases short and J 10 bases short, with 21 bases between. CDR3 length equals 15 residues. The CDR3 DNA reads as TGTGCCTGGAGTTTTGGAGGGATGGGTCAATACGAGCAGTTCTTC. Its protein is CAWSFGGMGQYEQFF. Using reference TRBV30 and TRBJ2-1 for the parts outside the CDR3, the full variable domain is SQTIHQWPATLVQPVGSPLSLECTVEGTSNPNLYWYRQAAGRGLQLLFYSVGIGQISSEVPQNLSASRPQDRQFILSSKKLLLSDSGFYLCAWSFGGMGQYEQFFGPGTRLTVL.

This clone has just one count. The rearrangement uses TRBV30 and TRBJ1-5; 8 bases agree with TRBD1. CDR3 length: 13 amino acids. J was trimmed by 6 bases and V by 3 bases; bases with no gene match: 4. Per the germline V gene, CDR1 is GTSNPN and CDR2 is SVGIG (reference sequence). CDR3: CAWSAGGFQPQHF. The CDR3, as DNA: TGTGCCTGGAGCGCAGGGGGCTTTCAGCCCCAGCATTTT.

The CDR3 nucleotides are TGTGCCACCTCGGGACAGGTTAACAATGAGCAGTTCTTC. Protein product: CATSGQVNNEQFF. V and J are TRBV19 and TRBJ2-1; 8 positions match TRBD1. This CDR3 comprises 13 residues. V lost 10 bases, J lost 5 bases, and 7 bases stayed unmatched. From germline, CDR1 is LNHDA and CDR2 SQIVND (reference sequence).

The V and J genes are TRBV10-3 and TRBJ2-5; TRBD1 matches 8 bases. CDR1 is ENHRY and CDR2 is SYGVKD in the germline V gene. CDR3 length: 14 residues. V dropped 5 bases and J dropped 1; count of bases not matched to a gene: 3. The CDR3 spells CAISMTGAQETQYF. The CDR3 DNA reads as TGTGCCATCAGTATGACAGGGGCCCAAGAGACCCAGTACTTC.

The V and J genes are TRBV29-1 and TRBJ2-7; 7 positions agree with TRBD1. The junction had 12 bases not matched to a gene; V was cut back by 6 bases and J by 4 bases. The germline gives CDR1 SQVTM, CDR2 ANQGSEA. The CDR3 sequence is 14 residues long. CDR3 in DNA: TGCAGCGTGGGAACCGGGACAGCTATTTACGAGCAGTACTTC. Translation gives CSVGTGTAIYEQYF.

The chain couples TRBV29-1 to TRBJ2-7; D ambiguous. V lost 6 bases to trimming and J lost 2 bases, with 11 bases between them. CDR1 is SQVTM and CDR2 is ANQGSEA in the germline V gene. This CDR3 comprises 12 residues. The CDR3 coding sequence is TGCAGCGTCCGTAGGAGTCCCTACGAGCAGTACTTC. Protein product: CSVRRSPYEQYF.

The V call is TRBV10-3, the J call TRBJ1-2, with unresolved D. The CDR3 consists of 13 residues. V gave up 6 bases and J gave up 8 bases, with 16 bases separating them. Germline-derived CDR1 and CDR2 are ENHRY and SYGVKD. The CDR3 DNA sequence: TGTGCCATCAGCGAACCACCCCTCGGGGGCTACACCTTC. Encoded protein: CAISEPPLGGYTF.

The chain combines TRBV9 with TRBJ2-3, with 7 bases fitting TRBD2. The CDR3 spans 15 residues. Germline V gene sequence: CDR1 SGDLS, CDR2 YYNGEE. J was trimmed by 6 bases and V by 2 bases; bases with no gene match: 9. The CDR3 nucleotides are TGTGCCAGCAGCGTCGGGACTATATCCGCGGATACGCAGTATTTT. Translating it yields CASSVGTISADTQYF.

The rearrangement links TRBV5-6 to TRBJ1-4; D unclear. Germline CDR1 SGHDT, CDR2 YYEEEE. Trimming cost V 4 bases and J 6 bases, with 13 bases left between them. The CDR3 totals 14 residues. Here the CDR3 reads CASSRGVSDEKLFF. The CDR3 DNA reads TGTGCCAGCAGCCGGGGAGTGTCAGATGAAAAACTGTTTTTT.